A single sample is the source of the 11 T cell receptor beta chains below, sequenced in a study of shared clonotypes between healthy human individuals. Data came from immunoSEQ multiplex PCR; TCRdb stores just in-frame clones and leaves some out. Here the sample spans around 1,100,000 clones, approximately 80% being singletons. The sample consisted of memory CD4+ T cells from PBMCs. The sample's subset: CD45RA-negative fraction. Every receptor here comes from a man aged 18 to 30 in good health. Some clones in this sample may be carry-over from other donors' samples.

The CDR3 DNA is TGTGCCAGTAGTCCCCGGGACAGGGGAGGCGAGCAGTACTTC. It translates to CASSPRDRGGEQYF. V is TRBV19 and J is TRBJ2-7; 10 nucleotides align to TRBD1. The V gene end was trimmed by 5 bases and the J gene end by 6 bases; junction bases not matched to a gene: 7. The length of the CDR3 is 14 residues. Germline CDR1 is LNHDA and CDR2 is SQIVND (reference sequence). Together with reference TRBV19 and TRBJ2-7, the CDR3 gives the full variable domain: DGGITQSPKYLFRKEGQNVTLSCEQNLNHDAMYWYRQDPGQGLRLIYYSQIVNDFQKGDIAEGYSVSREKKESFPLTVTSAQKNPTAFYLCASSPRDRGGEQYFGPGTRLTVT.

The chain links TRBV9 to TRBJ1-2; weak D call: TRBD1 (6 bases). Germline values: CDR1 SGDLS, CDR2 YYNGEE. The V and J ends lost 0 bases and 0 bases respectively, with 9 bases between them. The CDR3 is made up of 15 amino acids. CDR3 DNA: TGTGCCAGCAGCGTAGTGACAGGTTCTAACTATGGCTACACCTTC. It encodes CASSVVTGSNYGYTF.

The J gene is TRBJ2-5, the V gene TRBV29-1; unclear D gene. The CDR3 is made up of 15 amino acids. V dropped 1 base and J dropped 3 bases, with 15 bases sitting between them. Germline CDR1 is SQVTM and CDR2 is ANQGSEA. In DNA form, the CDR3 reads TGCAGCGTTGAAGGTTTAGGGATTTGGGAAGAGACCCAGTACTTC. Protein: CSVEGLGIWEETQYF. Full variable domain (remainder filled in from reference TRBV29-1 and TRBJ2-5): SAVISQKPSRDICQRGTSLTIQCQVDSQVTMMFWYRQQPGQSLTLIATANQGSEATYESGFVIDKFPISRPNLTFSTLTVSNMSPEDSSIYLCSVEGLGIWEETQYFGPGTRLLVL.

The J gene is TRBJ2-2, the V gene TRBV7-9; D is unclear. The germline gives CDR1 SEHNR, CDR2 FQNEAQ (reference sequence). The V and J ends lost 6 bases and 0 bases respectively, with 8 bases between them. The CDR3 extends over 14 amino acids. CDR3 amino acids: CASRETANTGELFF. The CDR3 DNA reads as TGTGCCAGCAGGGAGACCGCGAACACCGGGGAGCTGTTTTTT. The variable domain in full, completed from reference TRBV7-9 and TRBJ2-2, reads DTGVSQNPRHKITKRGQNVTFRCDPISEHNRLYWYRQTLGQGPEFLTYFQNEAQLEKSRLLSDRFSAERPKGSFSTLEIQRTEQGDSAMYLCASRETANTGELFFGEGSRLTVL.

This CDR3 reads CAISDLGSGNTIYF. CDR3 in DNA: TGTGCCATCAGTGATTTAGGCTCAGGAAACACCATATATTTT. The gene calls are TRBV10-3 and TRBJ1-3; D not resolved. Germline-derived CDR1 and CDR2 are ENHRY and SYGVKD. The CDR3 runs to 14 residues. V was shortened by 3 bases and J by 4 bases, with 10 bases between the two germline ends.

Points on this clone: Distinct nucleotide sequences in the sample also encode this CDR3. The chain combines TRBV5-1 with TRBJ2-7; 8 nucleotides match TRBD2. The CDR3 spans 14 residues. J was trimmed by 2 bases and V by 1 base; bases with no gene match: 2. Per germline, CDR1 SGHRS and CDR2 YFSETQ. This chain's CDR3 is CASSLTSGPYEQYF. The CDR3 DNA follows: TGCGCCAGCAGCTTGACTAGCGGCCCCTACGAGCAGTACTTC.

The chain employs TRBV28 and TRBJ1-5, with TRBD1 matching over 10 bases. Germline V gene data show CDR1 as MDHEN and CDR2 as SYDVKM. The CDR3 is 15 amino acids. V lost 6 bases, J lost 6 bases, and 8 bases stayed unmatched. CDR3 sequence: CASRVPGTGVQPQHF. CDR3 nucleotides: TGTGCCAGCAGAGTACCGGGGACAGGGGTTCAGCCCCAGCATTTT. The whole variable domain, filled in from reference TRBV28 and TRBJ1-5, reads DVKVTQSSRYLVKRTGEKVFLECVQDMDHENMFWYRQDPGLGLRLIYFSYDVKMKEKGDIPEGYSVSREKKERFSLILESASTNQTSMYLCASRVPGTGVQPQHFGDGTRLSIL.

The genes are TRBV4-1 and TRBJ1-2; D is possibly TRBD1 (5 bases). V lost 3 bases and J 7 bases, leaving 18 bases between the germline ends. CDR1 and CDR2 from the germline V gene are MGHRA and YSYEKL. The CDR3 has 15 amino acids. The DNA of the CDR3 is TGCGCCAGCAGCCAGACAGAAAACCTACTATTTGGCTACACCTTC. It is translated as CASSQTENLLFGYTF.

The rearrangement joins TRBV5-1 to TRBJ2-5; unclear D gene. Trimming took 4 bases from V and 1 from J, leaving 11 bases between them. The CDR3 covers 14 residues. Germline V gives CDR1 SGHRS, CDR2 YFSETQ. The CDR3 region is CASSPTGPQETQYF. CDR3 nucleotides: TGCGCCAGCAGCCCTACCGGGCCCCAAGAGACCCAGTACTTC.

The rearrangement uses TRBV5-1 and TRBJ2-3; D is perhaps TRBD2 (5 bases). V was pared by 1 base and J by 2 bases, with 11 bases between. This CDR3 is 15 amino acids long. Germline CDR1 and CDR2: SGHRS and YFSETQ. CDR3 coding DNA: TGCGCCAGCAGCTTGTCGGGAATGGACACAGATACGCAGTATTTT. This codes for CASSLSGMDTDTQYF.

This clone was counted many times. The V gene is TRBV11-3, the J gene TRBJ2-5; 8 nucleotides agree with TRBD2. Germline CDR1 is SGHNT and CDR2 is YENEEA. The ends lost 5 bases at V and 5 bases at J; junction bases unmatched: 4. The CDR3 runs to 13 residues. DNA for the CDR3: TGTGCCAGCAGCACAGCGGGAGCCGAGACCCAGTACTTC. Protein: CASSTAGAETQYF.